The clone carrying this T cell receptor beta chain was picked up a small number of times. Its antigen remains unidentified. The sample originates from a study of cytotoxic CD8 clonotypes in ibrutinib-treated CLL. Study overall: Within the patient group, eleven to twelve were relapsed/refractory and approximately 16 treatment-naive, and 17 were IGHV unmutated.

Findings and caveats of the study: Baseline clonality exceeded age-matched healthy donors and tracked circulating CD8+ T-cell counts. Sample timing was unmatched between remission and later-progressing patients; lymph nodes unstudied. Clonality went higher at ibrutinib response and then dropped back toward baseline at progression.

Method: immunoSEQ multiplex PCR; TCRdb's copy keeps in-frame clones and lacks some. In the table there are around 60,000 clones, less than 60% of which are singletons. This sequence was found in a human donor with chronic lymphocytic leukemia. The specimen comprised PBMCs, sampled after 12 months of ibrutinib treatment.

CDR3 DNA sequence: TGTGCCAGCAGCGTTACAGGTTCCAGCGGGGAGCTGTTTTTT. Its protein product is CASSVTGSSGELFF. The J gene is TRBJ2-2, the V gene TRBV7-9, with D possibly being TRBD1 (5 bases). There are 14 residues in the CDR3. Germline CDR1 reads SEHNR; CDR2 reads FQNEAQ (reference sequence). Trimming cost V 5 bases and J 7 bases, with 14 bases left between them.